This T cell receptor (beta chain) comes out of a study of T cells in Graves' hyperthyroidism and ophthalmopathy. Broader study findings: Stable hyperthyroidism and ophthalmopathy were separated using 13 V-J signatures. Researchers found most expanded thyroid clonotypes above 0.001 in blood as well.

This clonotype was seen a handful of times. The antigen remains unidentified. Germline loops: CDR1 MGHRA, CDR2 YSYEKL. Between the trimmed V and J ends, which lost 3 bases and 6 bases, there was a span of 8 bases. The CDR3 contains 12 residues. Calling Graves' hyperthyroidism stable meant ophthalmopathy did not progress within 18 months. Lactation, pregnancy, other autoimmune disease or uncontrolled infection excluded patients. TCR beta CDR3 regions were amplified from RNA transcripts. Researchers ran a first-round RT-PCR on the TCR CDR3 using the HTBI primer set. TCRdb redid the calling of the multiplex PCR reads with MiXCR, one entry per CDR3 protein. This sample has 750,000 to 900,000 distinct CDR3 sequences; 35% to 45% occur once, and the top ten carry around 10%.

The sequenced material came from blood. This sequence originates from a man aged 18 to 30 with Graves' hyperthyroidism. V is TRBV4-1 and J is TRBJ1-1; perhaps TRBD1 as D (6 bases). The CDR3 bases are TGCGCCAGCAGCCACGGGACACCTGAAGCTTTCTTT. It encodes CASSHGTPEAFF.